The next 32 T cell receptor beta chains were all read from a single sample in a study of blood T cell repertoires in COVID-19. The data were produced by immunoSEQ multiplex PCR, yet TCRdb's version contains in-frame clones alone and is incomplete. Seen here are roughly 49,000 clones, approximately 84% observed once, and the top ten hold roughly 4.4%. Sequenced input: peripheral blood. The receptors shown here come from a man aged 45-60 years with active COVID-19.

The V and J genes are TRBV28 and TRBJ1-4; TRBD1 matches at 7 bases. Germline CDR1 MDHEN, CDR2 SYDVKM. There are 16 residues in the CDR3. J gave up 2 bases and V 7 bases, and 10 bases lay outside the gene matches. CDR3 DNA sequence: TGTGCCAGCACCCCGACAGGGATGATCACTAATGAAAAACTGTTTTTT. Its translation: CASTPTGMITNEKLFF.

The chain couples TRBV27 to TRBJ1-6, with 7 bases lining up with TRBD1. CDR1 is MNHEY and CDR2 is SMNVEV in the germline V gene (reference sequence). This CDR3 spans 19 amino acids. Unmatched junction bases numbered 17, after V lost 3 bases and J lost 6 bases. CDR3 sequence (DNA): TGTGCCAGCAGTTTTATCGCGACAGGGCGCGGGTTGGGTAATTCACCCCTCCACTTT. This translates into CASSFIATGRGLGNSPLHF.

The CDR3 is CASSSRDRAYNEQFF. As DNA, the CDR3 is TGCGCCAGCAGCTCCCGGGACAGGGCCTACAATGAGCAGTTCTTC. The rearrangement uses TRBV5-1 and TRBJ2-1, with 9 positions matching TRBD1. The CDR3 runs to 15 residues. Per germline, CDR1 SGHRS and CDR2 YFSETQ. With V trimmed by 3 bases and J by 2 bases, 3 bases remained unmatched.

The chain has TRBV27 and TRBJ1-6, with 8 bases that match TRBD1. Germline V gene sequence: CDR1 MNHEY, CDR2 SMNVEV (reference sequence). J was trimmed by 8 bases and V by 5 bases; bases with no gene match: 2. This CDR3 has 13 residues. The CDR3 coding sequence is TGTGCCAGCAGTCGGACAGGGTATTCACCCCTCCACTTT. Protein sequence: CASSRTGYSPLHF.

The chain is built from TRBV19 and TRBJ1-4; 11 bases align to TRBD1. V was clipped by 4 bases and J by 4 bases; unmatched bases: 5. Germline V gene data show CDR1 as LNHDA and CDR2 as SQIVND (reference sequence). The CDR3 length is 16 residues. The chain's CDR3 is CASSRGQGADNEKLFF. The DNA for the CDR3 is TGTGCCAGTAGTAGAGGACAGGGGGCGGATAATGAAAAACTGTTTTTT. The full variable domain, in which reference TRBV19 and TRBJ1-4 provide the parts outside the CDR3, is DGGITQSPKYLFRKEGQNVTLSCEQNLNHDAMYWYRQDPGQGLRLIYYSQIVNDFQKGDIAEGYSVSREKKESFPLTVTSAQKNPTAFYLCASSRGQGADNEKLFFGSGTQLSVL.

The V gene is TRBV5-4, the J gene TRBJ2-7; 7 nucleotides agree with TRBD1. The CDR3 covers 15 residues. Germline-derived CDR1 and CDR2 are SGHNT and YYREEE (reference sequence). Unmatched junction bases numbered 7, after V lost 4 bases and J lost 0 bases. As DNA, the CDR3 is TGTGCCAGCAGCGAAGGGACAGTCAACTCCTACGAGCAGTACTTC. It translates to CASSEGTVNSYEQYF.

The V and J genes are TRBV2 and TRBJ1-2; D not certain. The CDR3 runs to 14 residues. Germline V CDR1 and CDR2: SNHLY, FYNNEI. With 6 bases removed from V and 1 base from J, the gap between germline ends came to 12 bases. CDR3 in DNA: TGTGCCAGCAGATGGTCAGGCATTAACTATGGCTACACCTTC. This encodes CASRWSGINYGYTF.

The genes are TRBV5-1 and TRBJ2-7, with D unclear. V dropped 0 bases and J dropped 5 bases, with 12 bases sitting between them. This CDR3 has 14 amino acids. CDR1 SGHRS and CDR2 YFSETQ come from the germline V gene. Here the CDR3 DNA reads TGCGCCAGCAGCTTGGAGTCGGGTTCGAACGAGCAGTACTTC. Its translation is CASSLESGSNEQYF.

V and J are TRBV14 and TRBJ1-2, with D unresolved. This CDR3 has 16 residues. V shed 1 base and J shed 4 bases, with 16 bases lying between them. Per germline, CDR1 SGHDN and CDR2 FVKESK. This CDR3 reads CASSQVRYGGLYGYTF. CDR3 DNA: TGTGCCAGCAGCCAAGTTCGGTATGGCGGCCTCTATGGCTACACCTTC.

The CDR3 region has the DNA TGTGCAAGTCGCTTAGGTATAGGGACACTGAACACTGAAGCTTTCTTT. Its translation is CASRLGIGTLNTEAFF. This chain links TRBV12-2 with TRBJ1-1; TRBD1, the D gene given by the table, was not confirmed from the DNA. TRBV12-2 is a pseudogene locus. The CDR3 length is 16 residues.

This clone appeared once. This chain connects TRBV29-1 to TRBJ1-1; the D is unclear. Trimming removed 4 bases at V and 4 bases at J, with 13 bases between. Germline CDR1 and CDR2: SQVTM and ANQGSEA. The CDR3 is made up of 13 amino acids. CDR3 sequence reads: CSVGRGGITEAFF. The CDR3 DNA reads as TGCAGCGTTGGGCGTGGAGGAATCACTGAAGCTTTCTTT. Complete variable domain (other parts from reference TRBV29-1 and TRBJ1-1): SAVISQKPSRDICQRGTSLTIQCQVDSQVTMMFWYRQQPGQSLTLIATANQGSEATYESGFVIDKFPISRPNLTFSTLTVSNMSPEDSSIYLCSVGRGGITEAFFGQGTRLTVV.

This chain joins TRBV7-6 and TRBJ2-2; possibly TRBD2 for D (6 bases). CDR3 size: 15 residues. V shed 4 bases and J shed 2 bases, with 11 bases lying between them. From germline, CDR1 is SGHVS and CDR2 FNYEAQ. The CDR3 bases are TGTGCCAGCAGCTCTGGGGGACTCAACACCGGGGAGCTGTTTTTT. Protein: CASSSGGLNTGELFF.

V and J are TRBV5-1 and TRBJ2-3; TRBD2 matches 7 bases. This CDR3 region has 15 residues. CDR1 and CDR2 (germline): SGHRS, YFSETQ. Germline trimming cut 4 bases from V and 0 bases from J; bases unmatched to any gene: 5. The CDR3, as DNA: TGCGCCAGCAGCCCAAGCGGGGCCAGCACAGATACGCAGTATTTT. Amino acids: CASSPSGASTDTQYF.

The genes are TRBV5-1 and TRBJ2-2; weak D call: TRBD2 (5 bases). Trimming cost V 1 base and J 7 bases, with 11 bases left between them. CDR3 size: 14 residues. CDR1 is SGHRS, CDR2 YFSETQ, per germline. The CDR3 loop is CASSLSRRNGELFF. Written as DNA, the CDR3 is TGCGCCAGCAGCTTGTCTAGGAGGAACGGGGAGCTGTTTTTT.

The rearrangement uses TRBV28 and TRBJ1-1; tentatively, D is TRBD1 (5 bases). V dropped 4 bases and J dropped 1 base, with 16 bases sitting between them. Germline values: CDR1 MDHEN, CDR2 SYDVKM. The CDR3 is 16 residues long. CDR3 amino acids: CASSSYYSTGNTEAFF. The CDR3 region has the DNA TGTGCCAGCAGTTCCTATTACTCCACAGGGAACACTGAAGCTTTCTTT.

The chain employs TRBV20-1 and TRBJ1-2; TRBD1 is a possible D gene (5 bases). From germline, CDR1 is DFQATT and CDR2 SNEGSKA (reference sequence). This CDR3 is built from 14 residues. Between the trimmed V and J ends, which lost 3 bases and 8 bases, there was a span of 19 bases. CDR3 sequence reads: CSASDPRGGDGYTF. CDR3 in DNA: TGCAGTGCTAGTGACCCTAGGGGCGGGGACGGCTACACCTTC.

V usage is TRBV7-2 and J usage is TRBJ2-2; D may be TRBD1 (5 bases). CDR1 is SGHTA and CDR2 is FQGNSA in the germline V gene. CDR3 length: 15 amino acids. Trimming cost V 1 base and J 7 bases, with 13 bases left between them. This CDR3 reads CASSLGAGIGGELFF. In nucleotides, the CDR3 is TGTGCCAGCAGCTTAGGGGCAGGGATAGGCGGGGAGCTGTTTTTT.

The chain links TRBV2 to TRBJ2-1; 7 bases map to TRBD2. The trim removed 6 bases at V and 0 bases at J, leaving 2 bases unmatched. In germline, CDR1 is SNHLY, CDR2 FYNNEI. The CDR3 is 14 residues long. The CDR3 DNA is TGTGCCAGCAGGGGGGGGAGCTCCTACAATGAGCAGTTCTTC. Encoded protein: CASRGGSSYNEQFF.

The V and J genes are TRBV5-1 and TRBJ1-1; 7 bases agree with TRBD1. The germline gives CDR1 SGHRS, CDR2 YFSETQ. The CDR3 totals 14 residues. Losses at the gene ends were 0 bases for V and 4 bases for J; bases not matched to a gene: 3. The CDR3 nucleotides are TGCGCCAGCAGCTTGGTGCAGGGGGGCACTGAAGCTTTCTTT. The encoded protein is CASSLVQGGTEAFF.

The chain joins TRBV7-9 to TRBJ1-2; TRBD1 agrees at 8 bases. Looked up from germline, CDR1 is SEHNR and CDR2 is FQNEAQ (reference sequence). Trimming took 2 bases from V and 3 from J; bases not matched to a gene: 8. The CDR3 sequence is 16 residues long. For the CDR3, the DNA is TGTGCCAGCAGCTTATTGGCAGGGGGCCCCTACTATGGCTACACCTTC. This encodes CASSLLAGGPYYGYTF.

The J gene is TRBJ1-3, the V gene TRBV18; no clear D gene. Trimming pared 5 bases from V and 0 bases from J, leaving 11 bases between. The germline V gene has CDR1 KGHSH and CDR2 LQKENI. The CDR3 runs 15 residues. The CDR3 nucleotides are TGTGCCAGCTCATCCAGTTTAAGCTCTGGAAACACCATATATTTT. Protein sequence: CASSSSLSSGNTIYF.

This clone is medium-sized by share. This chain connects TRBV4-2 to TRBJ1-6; D may be TRBD1 (5 bases). The CDR3 runs to 16 residues. Germline V gene sequence: CDR1 LGHNA, CDR2 YNFKEQ. V lost 4 bases and J lost 6, with 16 bases in between. The CDR3 loop reads CASSRYAGPGNSPLHF. DNA of the CDR3: TGTGCCAGCAGCCGGTATGCAGGGCCCGGTAATTCACCCCTCCACTTT.

The DNA of the CDR3 is TGTGCCAGCAGTTACTCGCTCAGGAGCACAGATACGCAGTATTTT. Residues: CASSYSLRSTDTQYF. The chain links TRBV6-2 or TRBV6-3 to TRBJ2-3; D remains ambiguous. The CDR3 has 15 residues. Trimming left V 0 bases short and J 0 bases short, with 7 bases between. The germline CDR1 and CDR2 sequences are MNHEY and SVGEGT.

The chain combines TRBV7-6 with TRBJ2-7; 11 bases line up with TRBD2. Germline loops: CDR1 SGHVS, CDR2 FNYEAQ. The ends lost 1 base at V and 3 bases at J; junction bases unmatched: 5. The CDR3 has 16 amino acids. Written as DNA, the CDR3 is TGTGCCAGCAGCTTAGATTTAGCGGGGGGGGTCTACGAGCAGTACTTC. Amino acids: CASSLDLAGGVYEQYF.

This chain connects TRBV21-1 to TRBJ2-7; the D call of TRBD1 is as the table states it, not checked on the DNA. TRBV21-1 counts as a pseudogene. The CDR3 loop spans 15 amino acids. CDR3 sequence (DNA): TGTGCCAGCAGCAACGGCACAGGGGGTTCCTACGAGCAGTACTTC. It translates to CASSNGTGGSYEQYF.

The chain employs TRBV6-5 and TRBJ1-1; TRBD1 might be the D (5 bases). V was pared by 11 bases and J by 0 bases, with 10 bases between. CDR3 size: 12 residues. Germline V lookup: CDR1 MNHEY, CDR2 SVGAGI. CDR3 nucleotide sequence: TGTGCCTGCGGGGGGGTGAACACTGAAGCTTTCTTT. Translation: CACGGVNTEAFF.

V gene TRBV29-1 combines with J gene TRBJ1-4, with D tentatively TRBD1 (5 bases). CDR3 length: 14 residues. The V and J ends lost 7 bases and 8 bases respectively, with 20 bases between them. The germline gives CDR1 SQVTM, CDR2 ANQGSEA. This CDR3 reads CSAGDWGSGEKLFF. The CDR3 DNA follows: TGCAGCGCGGGGGACTGGGGTTCTGGCGAAAAACTGTTTTTT.

CDR3: CASSAWTGPYEQYF. In DNA form, the CDR3 reads TGTGCCAGCAGCGCCTGGACAGGGCCCTACGAGCAGTACTTC. The rearrangement joins TRBV14 to TRBJ2-7; 8 bases match TRBD1. The CDR3 has 14 residues. Losses at the gene ends were 5 bases for V and 2 bases for J; bases not matched to a gene: 5. Germline CDR1 and CDR2: SGHDN and FVKESK.

V is TRBV13 and J is TRBJ2-3, with unresolved D. Between the trimmed V and J ends, which lost 5 bases and 2 bases, there was a span of 11 bases. This CDR3 spans 14 amino acids. Germline V lookup: CDR1 PRHDT, CDR2 FYEKMQ (reference sequence). The CDR3 bases are TGTGCCAGCAGCCTTGGTAGAAACACAGATACGCAGTATTTT. This sequence encodes CASSLGRNTDTQYF.

The chain employs TRBV5-1 and TRBJ1-4; 8 bases agree with TRBD1. Germline CDR1 SGHRS, CDR2 YFSETQ. This CDR3 is 15 amino acids long. V was clipped by 3 bases and J by 3 bases; unmatched bases: 4. CDR3: CASSYQTGANEKLFF. The CDR3 DNA reads as TGCGCCAGCAGCTACCAGACAGGGGCTAATGAAAAACTGTTTTTT.

The gene calls are TRBV7-9 and TRBJ1-3; D gene uncertain. The CDR3 runs to 15 residues. Germline lookup yields CDR1 SEHNR and CDR2 FQNEAQ (reference sequence). V shed 2 bases and J shed 1 base, with 9 bases lying between them. DNA of the CDR3: TGTGCCAGCAGCTTATTCGGGGTATCTGGAAACACCATATATTTT. Protein: CASSLFGVSGNTIYF.

The chain recombines TRBV29-1 with TRBJ2-1, with 10 bases matching TRBD2. CDR3 length: 12 amino acids. In germline, CDR1 is SQVTM, CDR2 ANQGSEA. The trim removed 5 bases at V and 10 bases at J, leaving 5 bases unmatched. Here the CDR3 reads CSVPSGGGEQFF. CDR3 nucleotide sequence: TGCAGCGTTCCTAGCGGGGGAGGCGAGCAGTTCTTC.